This record concerns one T cell receptor (beta chain) sequence. In its sample, this clonotype was seen a few times. Its specific antigen is unknown. No base quality values were provided; no much bigger clone lies one nucleotide off. Reading from cysteine to phenylalanine, the CDR3 counts 13 amino acids. Just CDR3 DNA is preserved here, 39 bases in frame from base 1. According to the germline V gene, CDR1 reads SGHRS and CDR2 reads YFSETQ. This sample is drawn from a study of blood T cells in healthy people across ages (dated by TCRdb to 2015 to 2017). Context from the whole study: In model experiments, template switching captured roughly one uniquely barcoded TCR beta cDNA molecule for every two T cells. Using deep sequencing normalized with unique cDNA molecular identifiers, the study measured how TCR beta repertoire diversity changes with age. Donors were grouped into four age groups: young (average approximately 16 years), middle-aged (approximately 41), aged (about 59) and long-lived (about 90). The study analyzed two additional independent replicas of 1 million unique cDNA reads from the same blood draw for two donors, one aged 18 to 30 and one aged 80 or older. Results the study describes overall, beyond this receptor: Since profiling was done on bulk unsorted PBMCs, naive and antigen-experienced compartments could not be conclusively compared. The CMV infection status of donors was not known, potentially confounding age-related changes in expanded clonotypes. Observed TCR beta diversity per million T cells fell roughly linearly with age, and a significant reduction was already apparent by age around 36. The percentage of naive T cells measured by flow cytometry correlated strongly with observed TCR beta diversity. Estimates of total diversity based on one million sequenced T cells were considered lower bounds and underestimates. The long-lived group showed more naive CD4+ T cells, fewer expanded clones and increased TCR diversity than the aged group, suggesting age selection.

Libraries came from 5' RACE. Instrument used: Illumina HiSeq 2500. A second 7 to 11 cycle PCR used a sample-barcoded 5' primer and a J-beta primer mix. Each TCR beta cDNA molecule received a unique molecular identifier from a template-switch 5' adaptor carrying 12 random nucleotides. At least 2.5 million CDR3-containing paired-end reads were obtained from each sample. The Mint cDNA synthesis kit, primed by a TRBC-specific oligonucleotide, was used to synthesize first-strand cDNA from all RNA. After uracil-DNA glycosylase treatment, a first 18-cycle PCR used universal primers M1SS and BC2_uni_R on all cDNA. In the source study's methods: Normalization of each sample was performed by random selection of 1 million high-quality reads, each carrying a distinct molecular identifier. Instead of being binned into consensus sequences, reads that shared molecular identifiers were thrown out. MiTCR, run with a Q25 quality threshold and the strictest error-elimination algorithm, handled CDR3 identification, clonotype clustering and error correction. A nonparametric unseen species model with Euler transformation was used to estimate lower-bound total TCR beta diversity. TCRdb passed the public sequencing reads through fastp at Q25 and MiXCR, retaining productive beta sequences. Duplicate CDR3 protein sequences are folded into a single record with the most common DNA and genes. The V and J calls reflect TCRdb's pipeline rather than the authors' work. The sample table holds about 560,000 distinct CDR3 sequences, of which about a quarter were seen once. In total, the top ten clones hold approximately 3.6% of the sample.

Donors were 35 to 40 systemically healthy Caucasian individuals from Russia aged roughly 6 to 100 years. Each donor gave roughly 9.5 milliliters of peripheral blood, collected into EDTA-treated Vacutainer tubes. Ficoll-Paque density-gradient centrifugation was used to isolate PBMCs, with at least 6.5 million per sample. Trizol reagent was used to extract total RNA from PBMCs, with at least 6 micrograms per sample. The percentages of naive CD45RAhigh/CD27high T cells were determined by flow cytometry on a PBMC aliquot from every donor. These same data were also listed under a study on T cells of mothers and their children. Drawing on the second study: Nine systemically healthy Caucasian individuals, comprising three mothers and their six children, were included as donors. cDNA synthesis used all of the extracted RNA, with roughly 1.5 ug of RNA in each 15 ul reaction. In the second PCR, the M1S primer introduced both the sample barcodes and 2-4 random nucleotides. Each mother yielded over 8.5 million TCR beta CDR3 reads and each child roughly 3 million reads. Thymic selection similarly shapes TCR recombination output in related and unrelated pairs, with minor effect from inherited differences. Normalized repertoire overlap was always slightly but never significantly higher in related than unrelated mother-child pairs. No persistent microchimeric T cell clones were detected, at a sensitivity of roughly 100 clones per million clonotypes. The study used deep NGS to compare TCR beta repertoires of mothers and children, seeking features distinguishing related mother-child pairs from unrelated individuals. The mean age was roughly 44 +/- 4 years for the mothers and around 11 +/- 4 years for the children. After adapter ligation was performed with NEBNext reagents, the libraries were sequenced on an Illumina HiSeq 2000 with 100+100 nt paired-end reads. Mother and child libraries were prepared a month apart and sequenced in separate runs to prevent cross-contamination. For each donor, somewhere between about 450,000 and 2,200,000 distinct TCR beta clonotypes were identified. Naive TCR beta clonotypes were estimated from low-frequency clonotypes matched to each donor's FACS-determined naive share, without sorting.

The TCR was taken from a boy aged 2 to 10 in good health. In this chain, TRBV5-1 is recombined with TRBJ2-5; TRBD2 fits 11 bases in the junction. The last part of the DNA fits TRBJ2-1 better; the J call may be wrong. The sequenced sample was blood. The nucleotide sequence is given as TGCGCCAGCAGCCCTAGCGGGGGGCTTGAGCAGTTCTTC. It codes for CASSPSGGLEQFF.